This TCR beta chain was identified during a study of T cell repertoires in cytomegalovirus infection. The wider study: Recently described HLA-C-restricted plus well-studied HLA-B-restricted CMV epitopes were used.

This clonotype came up many times. Its matching antigen is unknown. Study conclusions and caveats: Identification of carriers of CMV plus the relevant HLA was performed using cumulative public TCR beta family frequency. Within the response measured ex vivo, HLA-C-restricted CMV-specific TCR beta clonotypes were dominant.

TCRdb reprocessed the reads with MiXCR, giving one entry per CDR3 protein. The sample lists around 900,000 distinct CDR3 sequences; around 30% were seen once. Germline V lookup: CDR1 MNHNS, CDR2 SASEGT. The CDR3 runs 17 residues. V shed 7 bases and J 2 bases; nucleotides not matched to a gene: 10. The sequenced sample was cultured CD8+ T cells from PBMCs, obtained from culture after CMV antigen stimulation. This clonotype originated in a human donor in good health (CMV status not recorded). Some clones in this sample may be carry-over from other donors' samples. The chain uses TRBV6-1 and TRBJ2-1; 11 bases are a match to TRBD2. This chain's CDR3 is CASTASGGLRTYNEQFF. CDR3 DNA sequence: TGTGCCAGCACGGCTAGCGGGGGGTTACGGACCTACAATGAGCAGTTCTTC.